This record covers a single TCR beta chain. Its antigen remains unknown. The germline V gene encodes CDR1 SGHRS and CDR2 YFSETQ. The CDR3 extends over 14 amino acids. V lost 0 bases to trimming and J lost 4 bases, with 10 bases between them. Via MiXCR, TCRdb re-called the 5' RACE reads, giving one row per CDR3 protein. The sample lists 85,000 to 130,000 distinct CDR3 sequences, about 18% occurring once. The sample is drawn from a study of T-cell memory formation after mild COVID-19. Turning to the study itself: Largely donor-specific sequence clusters came from a couple of donors. Study-wide results and caveats: Pre-infection memory contained some responding clones, which suggested that cross-reactive memory had joined. Whether second-wave clones peaking at day 37 were SARS-CoV-2 specific went unconfirmed. CD4+ clones that contracted lay mainly in CM and EM; CD8+ ones lay in EMRA.

This sequence originates from an adult woman who had mild COVID-19 (a few samples of this study predate the infection). Cell type and time point are not known. Sample: PBMCs or a T cell subset sorted from them (not recorded which). The chain uses TRBV5-1 and TRBJ1-2; TRBD1 might be the D (5 bases). CDR3 DNA sequence: TGCGCCAGCAGCTTGGAACAGGTGGCCTATGGCTACACCTTC. Its protein product is CASSLEQVAYGYTF. The whole variable domain, filled in from reference TRBV5-1 and TRBJ1-2, reads KAGVTQTPRYLIKTRGQQVTLSCSPISGHRSVSWYQQTPGQGLQFLFEYFSETQRNKGNFPGRFSGRQFSNSRSEMNVSTLELGDSALYLCASSLEQVAYGYTFGSGTRLTVV.